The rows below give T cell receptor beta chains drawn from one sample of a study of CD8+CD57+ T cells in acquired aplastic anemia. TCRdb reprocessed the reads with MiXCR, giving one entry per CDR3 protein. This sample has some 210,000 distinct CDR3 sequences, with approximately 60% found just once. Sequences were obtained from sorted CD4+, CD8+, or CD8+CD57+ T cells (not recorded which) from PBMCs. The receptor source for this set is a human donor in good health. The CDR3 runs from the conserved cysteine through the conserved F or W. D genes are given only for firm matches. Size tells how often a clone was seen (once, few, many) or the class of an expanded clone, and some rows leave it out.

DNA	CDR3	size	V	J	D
TGTGCCACCAGTCCGGGACAGGGGGCGACTTACTATGGCTACACCTTC	CATSPGQGATYYGYTF	many	TRBV24-1	TRBJ1-2	TRBD1
TGTGCCAGCAGTTTGTTTTCGACCCAGTACTTC	CASSLFSTQYF	.	TRBV12-3/TRBV12-4	TRBJ2-5	.
TGTGCCAGCAGCTTAGGAGGCGGGGGGGCGGATGAGCAGTTCTTC	CASSLGGGGADEQFF	.	TRBV7-2	TRBJ2-1	TRBD2
TGTGCCAGTGGGGGCCCACCCTACGAGCAGTACTTC	CASGGPPYEQYF	.	TRBV7-2	TRBJ2-7	.
TGCGCCAGCAGTATCGACAGGGGGCTCACAGATACGCAGTATTTT	CASSIDRGLTDTQYF	.	TRBV5-1	TRBJ2-3	TRBD1
TGCAGCGTTGATAGAGCAGGGGTAATGAACTATGGCTACACCTTC	CSVDRAGVMNYGYTF	.	TRBV29-1	TRBJ1-2	.
TGCGCCAGCAGCCAAGATTGGGGGTTAGGTGAAAAACTGTTTTTT	CASSQDWGLGEKLFF	many	TRBV4-1	TRBJ1-4	.
TGCAGTGCTAGCCCAGCGGGAAGGTCCTACGAGCAGTACTTC	CSASPAGRSYEQYF	.	TRBV20-1	TRBJ2-7	TRBD2
TGCAGTGCTCAGTATGGGACTAGCTGGGAGCAGTTCTTC	CSAQYGTSWEQFF	.	TRBV20-1	TRBJ2-1	TRBD2
TGTGCCAGCTGGAGGGCGAAATCCAACGAGCAGTACTTC	CASWRAKSNEQYF	once	TRBV2	TRBJ2-7	.
TGTGCCACTTCCCGGACGGATGATCAGCCCCAGCATTTT	CATSRTDDQPQHF	.	TRBV10-3	TRBJ1-5	.
TGCAGCGTTGAGGACCCTGAACTTAACTATGGCTACACCTTC	CSVEDPELNYGYTF	few	TRBV29-1	TRBJ1-2	.
TGCGCCAGCAGCTCGTATGGGACTTACTATGGCTACACCTTC	CASSSYGTYYGYTF	once	TRBV5-1	TRBJ1-2	.
TGCAGCGTTGATCAGCGGGAGGGGGCAGATACGCAGTATTTT	CSVDQREGADTQYF	.	TRBV29-1	TRBJ2-3	TRBD2
TGCGCCAGCATTAGACTAGAGGGTTCCTACGAGCAGTACTTC	CASIRLEGSYEQYF	.	TRBV10-1	TRBJ2-7	.
TGTGCCAGCAGCTTACTGGGGGCGCGGGTGGGGGACTTC	CASSLLGARVGDF	.	TRBV7-9	TRBJ2-7	.
TGTGCCAGCAGCTCGACCCGGGACAGAGCCTCCTACGAGCAGTACTTC	CASSSTRDRASYEQYF	many	TRBV7-9	TRBJ2-7	TRBD1
TGTGCCATCAGTGTTGGCGGGGGGGATTCTAACAATGAGCAGTTCTTC	CAISVGGGDSNNEQFF	.	TRBV10-3	TRBJ2-1	TRBD2
TGTGCCACCAGTGAGGCCGACAGCACAGATACGCAGTATTTT	CATSEADSTDTQYF	many	TRBV24-1	TRBJ2-3	.
TGTGCCAGCAGCTTAATGGGCAAGACAGGGGCGGGGAATGAGCAGTTCTTC	CASSLMGKTGAGNEQFF	.	TRBV7-6	TRBJ2-1	TRBD1
TGCGCCAGCTCTTACCGGACAGCAAATGAGCAGTTCTTC	CASSYRTANEQFF	many	TRBV5-1	TRBJ2-1	.
TGTGCCAGCAGTTACTCGAGGCTATATGGCTACACCTTC	CASSYSRLYGYTF	once	TRBV6-5	TRBJ1-2	.
TGTGCCAGCAGCTTCTCTGAGGGGAATTCACCCCTCCACTTT	CASSFSEGNSPLHF	.	TRBV11-1	TRBJ1-6	.
TGTGCCAGCAGCAAAGGCCCTGGGACCTCTGGAAACACCATATATTTT	CASSKGPGTSGNTIYF	.	TRBV7-9	TRBJ1-3	.
TGTGCCAGCAGCTCCCGGGACGGTACTGAAGCTTTCTTT	CASSSRDGTEAFF	.	TRBV11-3	TRBJ1-1	.
TGTGCCAGCAGCTCGGACAGTCTGCGCTCTGGGGCCAACGTCCTGACTTTC	CASSSDSLRSGANVLTF	.	TRBV7-8	TRBJ2-6	.
TGTGCCAGCAGCCGAGAGGTCGGACTAGCGGGCCATGAGCAGTATTTT	CASSREVGLAGHEQYF	.	TRBV7-3	TRBJ2-3	TRBD2